This TCR beta chain was documented in a study of cytomegalovirus exposure and HLA in healthy donors. Points from the study as a whole: In a later analysis, HLA-associated beta chains showed higher expansion and lower generation probabilities than comparable chains.

Likely unrecorded immune exposures existed in these nominally healthy donors. 60 Vbeta and 13 Jbeta primers were used in PCR. Profiled with immunoSEQ multiplex PCR; TCRdb holds only in-frame clones, not every one. The table includes about 150,000 clones, about 85% detected once. On this clone: Its antigen is as yet unknown.

The sequenced material came from PBMCs. This clonotype was obtained from a woman in her late teens or twenties in good health and CMV-seronegative.

The CDR3 reads CASSPPYREGQYF. The CDR3 region has the DNA TGTGCCAGCTCACCACCGTACAGGGAAGGACAGTACTTC. The rearrangement joins TRBV18 to TRBJ2-7; D possibly corresponds to TRBD1 (6 bases). V lost 0 bases and J 10 bases, leaving 13 bases between the germline ends. The germline CDR1 and CDR2 sequences are KGHSH and LQKENI. The CDR3 covers 13 residues.